This record looks at one T cell receptor (beta chain) sequence and its context. This sample was included in a study of cytomegalovirus exposure and HLA in healthy donors. The CDR3 loop spans 16 amino acids. The junction had 5 bases not matched to a gene; V was cut back by 0 bases and J by 2 bases. CDR1 and CDR2 (germline): LNHNV, YYDKDF (reference sequence). The primer mix had 60 Vbeta and 13 Jbeta primers. Produced via immunoSEQ multiplex PCR; TCRdb's table is partial and in-frame only. The repertoire consists of 35,000 to 40,000 clones, with about 66% occurring once and the leading ten covering 18%.

This clonotype was sampled from a man aged 45-65 years in good health and CMV-seropositive. This chain uses TRBV15 with TRBJ2-3, with TRBD2 identical over 7 bases. Sequencing input: PBMCs. CDR3 nucleotide sequence: TGTGCCACCAGCAGAGATCGAGCGGGGTCCACAGATACGCAGTATTTT. This codes for CATSRDRAGSTDTQYF.